These 10 T cell receptor beta chains originate from one sample sequenced in a study of T cell responses to AZD1222 COVID-19 vaccine. Clones were read by immunoSEQ multiplex PCR, and TCRdb kept only the in-frame ones, dropping some. The sample yields about 84,000 clones, 70% to 90% seen once. The sample consisted of peripheral blood, taken 28 days after the second AZD1222 dose. These receptors all come from an adult who received the AZD1222 COVID-19 vaccine.

The V gene is TRBV5-6, the J gene TRBJ2-7; 9 nucleotides agree with TRBD2. The CDR3 has 16 residues. The ends lost 3 bases at V and 8 bases at J; junction bases unmatched: 15. Germline V CDR1 and CDR2: SGHDT, YYEEEE. The CDR3 DNA reads as TGTGCCAGCAGCTCACTCCGGACTAGCGCTGCTTGGCAGCAGTACTTC. Its translation is CASSSLRTSAAWQQYF.

The chain links TRBV11-3 to TRBJ2-6, with TRBD1 as a possible D gene (6 bases). Germline assignment: CDR1 SGHNT and CDR2 YENEEA. The V end was cut by 5 bases, the J end by 9 bases, with 11 bases between. The CDR3 has 13 amino acids. CDR3 nucleotide sequence: TGTGCCAGCAGCCCAGGGGTTCTCAACGTCCTGACTTTC. Its translation: CASSPGVLNVLTF.

The chain is built from TRBV21-1 and TRBJ2-2; the D call in the table, TRBD1, was not verified against the DNA. TRBV21-1 constitutes a pseudogene. The CDR3 spans 15 residues. DNA for the CDR3: TGTGCCAGCAGCCCTAACCAGGGGTCAGACGGGGAGCTGTTTTTT. Its translation: CASSPNQGSDGELFF.

The rearrangement links TRBV11-2 to TRBJ2-1, with 10 bases fitting TRBD2. The junction had 6 bases not matched to a gene; V was cut back by 5 bases and J by 5 bases. From germline, CDR1 is SGHAT and CDR2 FQNNGV. CDR3 length: 15 amino acids. Written as DNA, the CDR3 is TGTGCCAGCAGCCCCCGGCTAGCGGGGGACAATGAGCAGTTCTTC. The encoded protein is CASSPRLAGDNEQFF.

This clone has a single count. CDR3 nucleotide sequence: TGCAGCGGTGACAGGGGGCATCAGCCCCAGCATTTT. It specifies CSGDRGHQPQHF. The chain carries TRBV29-1 and TRBJ1-5, with 10 nucleotides matching TRBD1. This CDR3 spans 12 amino acids. Trimming at V came to 7 bases and at J to 5 bases, leaving 2 bases not matched to a gene. Germline V gene lookup returns CDR1 SQVTM and CDR2 ANQGSEA.

This clone was seen only once. V and J are TRBV6-2 or TRBV6-3 and TRBJ2-3; D remains ambiguous. Germline CDR1 MNHEY, CDR2 SVGEGT. The length of the CDR3 is 11 residues. Trimming removed 5 bases at V and 6 bases at J, with 6 bases between. The CDR3 DNA is TGTGCCAGCAGTCTGAGGGATACGCAGTATTTT. It codes for CASSLRDTQYF.

This clone occurred a few times. The V gene is TRBV9, the J gene TRBJ1-6; unclear D gene. This CDR3 is built from 13 residues. Germline V gene lookup returns CDR1 SGDLS and CDR2 YYNGEE. V lost 2 bases to trimming and J lost 12 bases, with 12 bases between them. The DNA of the CDR3 is TGTGCCAGCAGCGTGAGGGAAATGGGACCCCTCCACTTT. As protein: CASSVREMGPLHF.

The chain links TRBV19 to TRBJ1-6; D remains ambiguous. The CDR3 sequence is 17 residues long. V was trimmed by 3 bases and J by 7 bases, leaving 19 bases between them. Germline V gene lookup returns CDR1 LNHDA and CDR2 SQIVND (reference sequence). DNA of the CDR3: TGTGCCAGTAGTATCCCGTGGACCCGCTCGGGGAATTCACCCCTCCACTTT. Translated: CASSIPWTRSGNSPLHF.

This clone was observed a single time. This chain joins TRBV28 and TRBJ1-1, with 9 bases that match TRBD1. This CDR3 is built from 15 residues. Germline assignment: CDR1 MDHEN and CDR2 SYDVKM. The junction had 10 bases not matched to a gene; V was cut back by 5 bases and J by 6 bases. The CDR3 DNA reads TGTGCCAGCAGTCCCACAGGGGGCGGGGGCGCTGAAGCTTTCTTT. Amino acids: CASSPTGGGGAEAFF.

This clone occurred a few times. The chain joins TRBV7-6 to TRBJ1-5, with D possibly TRBD1 on 6 matching bases. The V gene's germline CDR1 is SGHVS and CDR2 FNYEAQ. The CDR3 extends over 17 amino acids. Trimming stripped 2 bases from V and 0 bases from J, with 14 bases between. The CDR3 here is CASSLLPGEDSNQPQHF. The DNA for the CDR3 is TGTGCCAGCAGCTTACTGCCAGGGGAGGATAGCAATCAGCCCCAGCATTTT.